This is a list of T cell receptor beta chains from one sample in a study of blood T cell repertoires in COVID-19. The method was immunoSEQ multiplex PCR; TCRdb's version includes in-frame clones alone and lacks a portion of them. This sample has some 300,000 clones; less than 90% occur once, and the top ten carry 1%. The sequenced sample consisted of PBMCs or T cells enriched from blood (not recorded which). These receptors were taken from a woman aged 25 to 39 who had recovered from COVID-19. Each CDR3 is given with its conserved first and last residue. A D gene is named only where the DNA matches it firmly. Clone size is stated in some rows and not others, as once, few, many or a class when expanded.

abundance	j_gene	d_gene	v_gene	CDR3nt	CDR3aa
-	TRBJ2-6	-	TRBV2	TGTGCCAGCAGGCCCGACAGAGGGGGTAGGGCCAACGTCCTGACTTTC	CASRPDRGGRANVLTF
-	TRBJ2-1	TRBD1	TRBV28	TGTGCCAGCAGTCAACGGACAGGGCAGGATGAGCAGTTCTTC	CASSQRTGQDEQFF
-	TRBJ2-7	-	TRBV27	TGTGCCAGCAGTCTGACAGGCACCCTGGGCTACGAGCAGTACTTC	CASSLTGTLGYEQYF
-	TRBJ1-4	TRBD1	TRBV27	TGTGCCAGCAGTAAAGCAGGGGGCCTTAATGAAAAACTGTTTTTT	CASSKAGGLNEKLFF
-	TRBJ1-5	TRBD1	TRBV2	TGTGCCAGCAGTGGGCCCCGGGACAGGCTGCATCAGCCCCAGCATTTT	CASSGPRDRLHQPQHF
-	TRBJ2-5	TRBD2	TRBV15	TGTGCCACCAGCAGAGATACTAGCGGGGGGAGGGAGACCCAGTACTTC	CATSRDTSGGRETQYF
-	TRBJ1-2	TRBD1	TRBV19	TGTGCCAGCTACCTGACAGGGACCGGTGGCTACACCTTC	CASYLTGTGGYTF
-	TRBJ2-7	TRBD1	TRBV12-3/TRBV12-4	TGTGCCAGCAGTCGGACAGGGGTCTACGAGCAGTACTTC	CASSRTGVYEQYF
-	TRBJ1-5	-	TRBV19	TGTGCCAGTAGTACCAGGAGGGGTATGTATCAGCCCCAGCATTTT	CASSTRRGMYQPQHF
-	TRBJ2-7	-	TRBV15	TGTGCCACCAGCGACAGAGCAGAGTACGAGCAGTACTTC	CATSDRAEYEQYF
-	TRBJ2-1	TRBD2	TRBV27	TGTGCCAGCAGTCCTCCTCAACTAGCGGGGGGAATTACACACAATGAGCAGTTCTTC	CASSPPQLAGGITHNEQFF
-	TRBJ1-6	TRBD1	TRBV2	TGTGCCAGCAGTGAAAGGGACAGGGTTTATTCACCCCTCCACTTT	CASSERDRVYSPLHF
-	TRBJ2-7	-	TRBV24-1	TGTGCCACCAGTGATTTGCGGTGGGGGGGCCAACAGTACTTC	CATSDLRWGGQQYF
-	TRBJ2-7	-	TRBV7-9	TGTGCCAGCAGCTTAATGGCGGGTAGGGACGAGCAGTACTTC	CASSLMAGRDEQYF
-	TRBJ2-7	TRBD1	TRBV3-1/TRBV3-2	TGTGCCAGCAGCCATCTTGTGTATGACAGGGGGCACGAGCAGTACTTC	CASSHLVYDRGHEQYF
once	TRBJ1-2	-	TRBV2	TGTGCCAGCAGTGAAGAAATTGGCGGAAACTATGGCTACACCTTC	CASSEEIGGNYGYTF
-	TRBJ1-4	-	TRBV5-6	TGTGCCAGCAGCTTGCCCAGGAATGAAAAACTGTTTTTT	CASSLPRNEKLFF
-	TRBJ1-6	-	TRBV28	TGTGCCAGCAGTTTACGGGGGGGCGGCCCTGGGACACCCCTCCACTTT	CASSLRGGGPGTPLHF
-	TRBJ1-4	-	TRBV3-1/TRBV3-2	TGTGCCAGCAGCCAACCGGGGTTAAACGAAAAACTGTTTTTT	CASSQPGLNEKLFF
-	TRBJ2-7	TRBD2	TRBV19	TGTGCCAGTAGTATCGTCTCTAGCGGGGTTTACGAGCAGTACTTC	CASSIVSSGVYEQYF
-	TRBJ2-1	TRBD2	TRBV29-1	TGCAGCGTTGATCCGAGCGGGGGAGTGGGCAATGAGCAGTTCTTC	CSVDPSGGVGNEQFF
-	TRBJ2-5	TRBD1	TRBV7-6	TGTGCCAGCAGCTTAGGGCCGTTCGGCAGGGGGTCTACCTACCAAGAGACCCAGTACTTC	CASSLGPFGRGSTYQETQYF
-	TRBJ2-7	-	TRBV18	TGTGCCAGCTCACCGGGACAATCCTACGAGCAGTACTTC	CASSPGQSYEQYF
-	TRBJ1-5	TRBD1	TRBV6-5	TGTGCCAGCAGTTCCGGGACAGCAGGCAAGCCCCAGCATTTT	CASSSGTAGKPQHF
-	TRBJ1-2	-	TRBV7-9	TGTGCCAGCACACCCCCCTGGGGGGATTATGGCTACACCTTC	CASTPPWGDYGYTF
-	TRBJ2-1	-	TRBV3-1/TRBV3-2	TGTGCCAGCAGCCAAGATTCGGGGGGCTGGAATGAGCAGTTCTTC	CASSQDSGGWNEQFF
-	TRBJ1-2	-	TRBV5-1	TGCGCCAGCAGCTTGGTTGGGGCCAATGGCTACACCTTC	CASSLVGANGYTF
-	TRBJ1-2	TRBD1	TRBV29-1	TGCAGCGCCCCGGACAGGGTTGGTGGCTACACCTTC	CSAPDRVGGYTF
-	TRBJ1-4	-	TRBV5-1	TGCGCCAGCAGCTTTGGCGGGGTCACTAATGAAAAACTGTTTTTT	CASSFGGVTNEKLFF
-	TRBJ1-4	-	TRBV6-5	TGTGCCGCGGCTCCCAGGGGTACTAATGAAAAACTGTTTTTT	CAAAPRGTNEKLFF
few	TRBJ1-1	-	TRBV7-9	TGTGCCAGCAGCTTAAAAACAGGGCCTAACACTGAAGCTTTCTTT	CASSLKTGPNTEAFF
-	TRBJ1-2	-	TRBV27	TGTGCCAGCAGTTTAGCAGGGGCGGGCTATGGCTACACCTTC	CASSLAGAGYGYTF
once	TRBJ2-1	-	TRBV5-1	TGCGCCAGCAGCTTAGACATGGGCTCCTACAATGAGCAGTTCTTC	CASSLDMGSYNEQFF
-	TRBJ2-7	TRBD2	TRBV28	TGTGCCAGCAGTTTATTAACGCGGGGGGCAGGAGAGCAGTACTTC	CASSLLTRGAGEQYF
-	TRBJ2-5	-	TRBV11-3	TGTGCCAGCAGCCCGATGGCGGGAGAGACCCAGTACTTC	CASSPMAGETQYF
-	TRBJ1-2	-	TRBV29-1	TGCAGCGTTTACCTTCGGACAGTCCCCTACGGCTACACCTTC	CSVYLRTVPYGYTF
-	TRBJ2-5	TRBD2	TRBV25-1	TGTGCCAGCAGTGAATGGGGCCGGGAGGCAGAGACCCAGTACTTC	CASSEWGREAETQYF
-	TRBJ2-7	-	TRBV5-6	TGTGCCAGCAGCATGACAGTACCTTACGAGCAGTACTTC	CASSMTVPYEQYF
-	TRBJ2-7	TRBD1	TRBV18	TGTGCCAGCTCACCTGACAGGGACTACGAGCAGTACTTC	CASSPDRDYEQYF
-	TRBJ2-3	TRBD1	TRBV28	TGTGCCAGCAGCATTAACAGGGGAGATACGCAGTATTTT	CASSINRGDTQYF
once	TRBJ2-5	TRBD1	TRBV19	TGTGCCAGTAGAAACAGGGGGACGGGGGAGACCCAGTACTTC	CASRNRGTGETQYF
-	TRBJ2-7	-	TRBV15	TGTGCCACCAGCAGCTTCGACACTTACGAGCAGTACTTC	CATSSFDTYEQYF
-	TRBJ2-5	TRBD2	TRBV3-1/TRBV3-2	TGTGCCAGCAGCCCCGGGACTAGCGGGAACCAAGAGACCCAGTACTTC	CASSPGTSGNQETQYF
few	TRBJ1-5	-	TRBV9	TGTGCCAGCAGCTACCGGGGTGGGAGCTTCAATCAGCCCCAGCATTTT	CASSYRGGSFNQPQHF
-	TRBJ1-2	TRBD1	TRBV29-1	TGCAGCGTTATGACAGGGGAACGTCGGAATGGCTACACCTTC	CSVMTGERRNGYTF
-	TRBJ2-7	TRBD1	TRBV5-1	TGCGCCAGCAGCTCCGGGACAGGGGCTGTGGAGCAGTACTTC	CASSSGTGAVEQYF
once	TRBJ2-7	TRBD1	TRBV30	TGTGCCTGTGGACAGGGGGTTGCGAGATCCTACGAGCAGTACTTC	CACGQGVARSYEQYF
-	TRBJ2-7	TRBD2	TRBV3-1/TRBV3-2	TGTGCCAGCAGCCAAGCGGCTAGCGGGGTGAGGGAGCAGTACTTC	CASSQAASGVREQYF
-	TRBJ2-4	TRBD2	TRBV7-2	TGTGCCAGCAGCTTAGCCCCATCGTTAGCGGGGGGGCCGAGTTATGTCAAAAACATTCAGTACTTC	CASSLAPSLAGGPSYVKNIQYF
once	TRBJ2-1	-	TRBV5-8	TGTGCCAGCAGCTTGGGGCAGCGGAGCTCCTACAATGAGCAGTTCTTC	CASSLGQRSSYNEQFF
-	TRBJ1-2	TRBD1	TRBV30	TGTGCCTGGACCATAACAGGGGGGGCGGCAGGCTACACCTTC	CAWTITGGAAGYTF
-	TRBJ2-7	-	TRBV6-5	TGTGCCACTGGAGAGAGGGGGTCCTACGAGCAGTACTTC	CATGERGSYEQYF
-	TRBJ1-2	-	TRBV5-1	TGCGCCAGCAGTCCTACAGGGTTGGATGGCTACACCTTC	CASSPTGLDGYTF
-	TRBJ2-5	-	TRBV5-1	TGCGCCAGCAGCTTGTTTGCGGGGGAGACCCAGTACTTC	CASSLFAGETQYF